These 26 T cell receptor beta chains were sequenced from one sample in a study of sequential checkpoint blockade in melanoma (dated by TCRdb to the late 2010s). Per the publication, the treatment or condition label means: randomized to nivolumab then ipilimumab (arm A) or the reverse (arm B). The library came from the immunoSEQ multiplex PCR assay. TCRdb obtained this table from immuneACCESS and retained in-frame rearrangements with V and J assigned. These tables miss some clones; where compared with another copy, unresolved V genes account for less than half of the shortfall, and the remainder is unexplained. Recorded for this sample are 9,500 to 12,000 clones; around 73% of them occurred a single time. The leading ten clones occupy about 35% of the sample. Here the sequenced sample was CD8+ T cells sorted from blood (inferred from file names), taken from a patient given nivolumab and ipilimumab in sequence. These receptors all come from a human donor with melanoma.

This clone was recorded only once. The CDR3 loop reads CASSPSVGNTEAFF. The CDR3 nucleotides read TGTGCCAGTAGTCCGAGCGTGGGGAACACTGAAGCTTTCTTT. The genes are TRBV19 and TRBJ1-1; D is unclear. CDR3 length equals 14 residues. The germline gives CDR1 LNHDA, CDR2 SQIVND (reference sequence). Trimming left V 5 bases short and J 1 base short, with 11 bases between.

V and J are TRBV9 and TRBJ2-2, with D possibly TRBD1 on 6 matching bases. Trimming stripped 3 bases from V and 3 bases from J, with 18 bases between. The length of the CDR3 is 17 residues. Germline V CDR1 and CDR2: SGDLS, YYNGEE. CDR3: CASSDPVWRQDTGELFF. CDR3 coding DNA: TGTGCCAGCAGCGACCCCGTGTGGAGACAGGACACCGGGGAGCTGTTTTTT. Complete variable domain (other parts from reference TRBV9 and TRBJ2-2): DSGVTQTPKHLITATGQRVTLRCSPRSGDLSVYWYQQSLDQGLQFLIQYYNGEERAKGNILERFSAQQFPDLHSELNLSSLELGDSALYFCASSDPVWRQDTGELFFGEGSRLTVL.

V usage is TRBV5-6 and J usage is TRBJ2-7; D might be TRBD1 (6 bases). The ends were cut back, 2 bases at V and 2 bases at J, with 11 bases in the middle. Germline V gives CDR1 SGHDT, CDR2 YYEEEE. The CDR3 covers 14 residues. CDR3: CASSLLPGAYEQYF. The CDR3 nucleotides read TGTGCCAGCAGCTTATTACCAGGGGCCTACGAGCAGTACTTC.

The V gene is TRBV27, the J gene TRBJ2-1, with 7 bases matching TRBD1. With 5 bases clipped from V and 4 bases from J, the junction kept 5 bases outside the gene matches. Germline lookup yields CDR1 MNHEY and CDR2 SMNVEV (reference sequence). This CDR3 is built from 14 residues. CDR3 sequence reads: CASSPGTVYNEQFF. DNA for the CDR3: TGTGCCAGCAGTCCTGGGACAGTTTACAATGAGCAGTTCTTC.

The rearrangement uses TRBV27 and TRBJ2-7, with D possibly being TRBD2 (7 bases). The CDR3 totals 16 residues. The germline V and J ends were trimmed by 5 bases and 1 base, with 18 bases remaining between them. Germline-derived CDR1 and CDR2 are MNHEY and SMNVEV (reference sequence). CDR3 nucleotide sequence: TGTGCCAGCAGTGCCTTGGGGGGGCTACTTTCCTACGAGCAGTACTTC. Protein: CASSALGGLLSYEQYF.

The gene calls are TRBV10-3 and TRBJ1-1; 10 nucleotides match TRBD1. The germline V gene has CDR1 ENHRY and CDR2 SYGVKD. CDR3 length equals 12 residues. V trimming: 11 bases; J trimming: 5 bases; junction bases outside the gene matches: 5. CDR3: CAVWTGGTEAFF. DNA of the CDR3: TGTGCCGTCTGGACAGGGGGAACTGAAGCTTTCTTT.

The rearrangement links TRBV7-8 to TRBJ1-5; D perhaps matches TRBD1 (5 bases). In germline, CDR1 is SGHVS, CDR2 FQNEAQ. V lost 5 bases and J lost 6, with 14 bases in between. The CDR3 loop spans 14 amino acids. The CDR3 DNA reads TGTGCCAGCAGCAACGGGGGGGTAGGTCAGCCCCAGCATTTT. Translated, it gives CASSNGGVGQPQHF.

The sample holds one count of this clone. The V and J genes are TRBV27 and TRBJ1-1; D is perhaps TRBD1 (5 bases). The V gene's germline CDR1 is MNHEY and CDR2 SMNVEV (reference sequence). This CDR3 region has 12 residues. Trimming took 6 bases from V and 6 from J, leaving 11 bases between them. The CDR3 DNA sequence: TGTGCCAGCAGCGGGGGTTTGTCTGAAGCTTTCTTT. The encoded protein is CASSGGLSEAFF.

CDR3 coding DNA: TGTGCCAGCAGTTACTCGGGGGAGGACTATGGCTACACCTTC. It codes for CASSYSGEDYGYTF. The J gene is TRBJ1-2, the V gene TRBV6-6; possibly TRBD1 for D (5 bases). Per the germline V gene, CDR1 is MNHNY and CDR2 is SVGAGI (reference sequence). CDR3 length: 14 amino acids. Trimming took 0 bases from V and 3 from J, leaving 8 bases between them.

The CDR3: CASSFTRDTEAFF. The CDR3 nucleotides read TGTGCCAGCAGTTTTACCAGGGACACTGAAGCTTTCTTT. V usage is TRBV27 and J usage is TRBJ1-1; maybe TRBD1 (5 bases). The CDR3 contains 13 residues. With 3 bases removed from V and 3 bases from J, the gap between germline ends came to 8 bases. CDR1 and CDR2 (germline): MNHEY, SMNVEV (reference sequence).

The chain combines TRBV11-2 with TRBJ1-4, with TRBD1 as a possible D gene (6 bases). Trimming took 3 bases from V and 3 from J, leaving 8 bases between them. This CDR3 region has 14 residues. Germline V gene sequence: CDR1 SGHAT, CDR2 FQNNGV. The CDR3 loop reads CASSLGAANEKLFF. Here the CDR3 DNA reads TGTGCCAGCAGCTTGGGGGCGGCTAATGAAAAACTGTTTTTT. The full variable domain, in which reference TRBV11-2 and TRBJ1-4 provide the parts outside the CDR3, is EAGVAQSPRYKIIEKRQSVAFWCNPISGHATLYWYQQILGQGPKLLIQFQNNGVVDDSQLPKDRFSAERLKGVDSTLKIQPAKLEDSAVYLCASSLGAANEKLFFGSGTQLSVL.

The rearrangement joins TRBV2 to TRBJ2-7; 7 nucleotides agree with TRBD2. V was clipped by 6 bases and J by 4 bases; unmatched bases: 9. This CDR3 has 14 residues. Germline V gives CDR1 SNHLY, CDR2 FYNNEI. CDR3: CASSQWGLRYEQYF. CDR3 DNA: TGTGCCAGCAGCCAATGGGGACTAAGGTACGAGCAGTACTTC. Using reference TRBV2 and TRBJ2-7 for the parts outside the CDR3, the full variable domain is EPEVTQTPSHQVTQMGQEVILRCVPISNHLYFYWYRQILGQKVEFLVSFYNNEISEKSEIFDDQFSVERPDGSNFTLKIRSTKLEDSAMYFCASSQWGLRYEQYFGPGTRLTVT.

V gene TRBV7-8 combines with J gene TRBJ2-5, with D uncertain. Germline V gene data show CDR1 as SGHVS and CDR2 as FQNEAQ. The CDR3 loop spans 10 amino acids. Trimming took 8 bases from V and 4 from J, leaving 5 bases between them. CDR3 region: CASQRETQYF. In DNA form, the CDR3 reads TGTGCCAGCCAGCGAGAGACCCAGTACTTC.

This rearrangement joins TRBV9 to TRBJ2-6; TRBD1 matches 7 bases. Germline loops: CDR1 SGDLS, CDR2 YYNGEE. This CDR3 has 17 amino acids. J was trimmed by 0 bases and V by 4 bases; bases with no gene match: 7. CDR3 amino acids: CASSKGQPSSGANVLTF. The CDR3 DNA sequence: TGTGCCAGCAGCAAGGGACAGCCTAGCTCTGGGGCCAACGTCCTGACTTTC.

This chain connects TRBV9 to TRBJ2-1; 10 bases fit TRBD1. The ends lost 0 bases at V and 8 bases at J; junction bases unmatched: 2. The CDR3 sequence is 14 residues long. From germline, CDR1 is SGDLS and CDR2 YYNGEE. The CDR3 loop is CASSVGDRGDEQFF. In DNA form, the CDR3 reads TGTGCCAGCAGCGTAGGGGACAGGGGTGATGAGCAGTTCTTC.

V is TRBV7-9 and J is TRBJ2-7, with unresolved D. With 1 base removed from V and 6 bases from J, the gap between germline ends came to 7 bases. The CDR3 runs 12 residues. Germline values: CDR1 SEHNR, CDR2 FQNEAQ (reference sequence). The CDR3 loop reads CASSLGSGEQYF. The CDR3 DNA reads TGTGCCAGCAGCTTAGGATCGGGCGAGCAGTACTTC.

The gene calls are TRBV5-1 and TRBJ2-7, with TRBD1 identical over 11 bases. Germline CDR1 is SGHRS and CDR2 is YFSETQ. The CDR3 loop spans 14 amino acids. The J segment lost 7 bases and the V segment lost 4 bases, leaving 7 bases of the junction unmatched. The chain's CDR3 is CASSTWDRGEEQYF. Here the CDR3 DNA reads TGCGCCAGCAGCACCTGGGACAGGGGGGAAGAGCAGTACTTC.

This clone was detected once. V gene TRBV15 combines with J gene TRBJ1-2; 8 bases are a match to TRBD1. The ends lost 3 bases at V and 8 bases at J; junction bases unmatched: 8. CDR1 and CDR2 from the germline V gene are LNHNV and YYDKDF (reference sequence). The CDR3 covers 14 residues. The CDR3 DNA is TGTGCCACCAGCAGGCCAGGGGGCGCGCAGGGCTACACCTTC. Its protein is CATSRPGGAQGYTF.

Within the sample, this clone is medium-sized (0.01 to 0.1%). The rearrangement links TRBV4-2 to TRBJ2-7, with 8 bases matching TRBD1. The V gene end was trimmed by 4 bases and the J gene end by 5 bases; junction bases not matched to a gene: 7. The CDR3 spans 14 residues. Germline V gives CDR1 LGHNA, CDR2 YNFKEQ. This CDR3 is CASSPTGGRDEQYF. In DNA form, the CDR3 reads TGTGCCAGCAGCCCAACAGGGGGTAGGGACGAGCAGTACTTC.

The chain recombines TRBV5-5 with TRBJ2-7, with TRBD1 as a possible D gene (6 bases). With 1 base removed from V and 6 bases from J, the gap between germline ends came to 8 bases. Germline values: CDR1 SGHKS, CDR2 YYEKEE (reference sequence). This CDR3 is 12 amino acids long. The CDR3 DNA is TGTGCCAGCAGCTTGACAGGGCGCGAGCAGTACTTC. This encodes CASSLTGREQYF.

This clone was counted a few times. The chain employs TRBV6-6 and TRBJ2-1; D is ambiguous. CDR1 is MNHNY and CDR2 is SVGAGI in the germline V gene (reference sequence). The CDR3 contains 15 residues. V shed 4 bases and J shed 5 bases, with 15 bases lying between them. CDR3 coding DNA: TGTGCCAGCAGTTCCAACTCTAATCTCGACAATGAGCAGTTCTTC. Translating gives CASSSNSNLDNEQFF.

The chain uses TRBV27 and TRBJ2-1; D might be TRBD1 (7 bases). CDR3 size: 13 residues. The V and J ends lost 6 bases and 15 bases respectively, with 21 bases between them. Germline lookup yields CDR1 MNHEY and CDR2 SMNVEV (reference sequence). CDR3 nucleotide sequence: TGTGCCAGCAGACTCGGCAGGGGGGAGCGACGGTTCTTC. Encoded protein: CASRLGRGERRFF.

The gene calls are TRBV13 and TRBJ1-3; a weak D match, TRBD1 (6 bases). The V end lost 6 bases, the J end lost 0 bases, and 6 bases lay between the germline ends. Germline V gene lookup returns CDR1 PRHDT and CDR2 FYEKMQ (reference sequence). This CDR3 is built from 13 residues. This chain's CDR3 is CASRGGSGNTIYF. CDR3 DNA sequence: TGTGCCAGCAGAGGGGGCTCTGGAAACACCATATATTTT.

This rearrangement joins TRBV10-2 to TRBJ2-1; 10 nucleotides align to TRBD2. Germline CDR1 and CDR2: WSHSY and SAAADI. The CDR3 is made up of 16 amino acids. Losses at the gene ends were 5 bases for V and 0 bases for J; bases not matched to a gene: 4. The CDR3 DNA follows: TGCGCCAGCAGTCTAGCGGGGGCCTACTCCTACAATGAGCAGTTCTTC. Translated: CASSLAGAYSYNEQFF.

The V and J genes are TRBV2 and TRBJ1-2, with 10 bases aligning to TRBD1. CDR1 SNHLY and CDR2 FYNNEI come from the germline V gene. V lost 4 bases, J lost 5 bases, and 10 bases stayed unmatched. This CDR3 contains 16 residues. The CDR3 DNA reads as TGTGCCAGCAGTGGTTGGGGGACAGGGGTTGAGTATGGCTACACCTTC. Amino acid sequence: CASSGWGTGVEYGYTF.

This chain joins TRBV6-5 and TRBJ1-2, with 12 bases fitting TRBD1. V was clipped by 6 bases and J by 7 bases; unmatched bases: 9. The CDR3 is 15 residues long. Germline CDR1 is MNHEY and CDR2 is SVGAGI. The CDR3 nucleotides read TGTGCCAGCAGCCCTAGGGGACAGGGGGCGAGTGGCTACACCTTC. Translated, it gives CASSPRGQGASGYTF.